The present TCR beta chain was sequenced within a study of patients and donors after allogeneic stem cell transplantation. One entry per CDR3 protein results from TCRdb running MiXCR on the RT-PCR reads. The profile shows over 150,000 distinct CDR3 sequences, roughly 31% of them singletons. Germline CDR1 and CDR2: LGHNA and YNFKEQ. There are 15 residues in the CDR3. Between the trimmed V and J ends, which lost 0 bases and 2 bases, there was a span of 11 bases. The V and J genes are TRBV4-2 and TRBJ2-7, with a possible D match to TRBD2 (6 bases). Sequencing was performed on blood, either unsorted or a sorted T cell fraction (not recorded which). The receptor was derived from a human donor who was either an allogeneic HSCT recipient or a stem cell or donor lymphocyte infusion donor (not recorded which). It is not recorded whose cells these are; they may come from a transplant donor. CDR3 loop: CASSQEVTSTYEQYF. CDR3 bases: TGTGCCAGCAGCCAAGAGGTCACTAGCACCTACGAGCAGTACTTC.